This is a list of T cell receptor beta chains from one sample in a study of blood T cell repertoires in COVID-19. Measured with immunoSEQ multiplex PCR; TCRdb has only the in-frame clones, and not every one. The sample has 90,000 to 150,000 clones, roughly three quarters seen once. The sequenced sample was peripheral blood. The origin of the receptors is a woman older than 75 with acute or convalescent COVID-19. The CDR3 runs from the conserved cysteine through the conserved F or W. The D gene is left open where the match is weak. Rows may omit the clone size; those that give it use once, few, many or a size class.

D gene | J gene | clone size | V gene | CDR3 protein | CDR3 DNA
. | TRBJ1-1 | few | TRBV30 | CAWGRQMGTEAFF | TGTGCCTGGGGGAGACAGATGGGGACTGAAGCTTTCTTT
TRBD2 | TRBJ2-3 | . | TRBV7-2 | CASSPGLAGGRRESDTQYF | TGTGCCAGCAGCCCAGGACTAGCGGGGGGGCGGCGTGAATCTGATACGCAGTATTTT
TRBD1 | TRBJ1-3 | . | TRBV9 | CASSVASGQGVSGNTIYF | TGTGCCAGCAGCGTAGCGTCGGGACAGGGAGTATCTGGAAACACCATATATTTT
. | TRBJ2-2 | . | TRBV5-4 | CASSLDQGTGELFF | TGTGCCAGCAGCTTGGATCAGGGCACCGGGGAGCTGTTTTTT
TRBD2 | TRBJ2-7 | many | TRBV2 | CASSETGLAYEQYF | TGTGCCAGCAGCGAAACGGGACTAGCCTACGAGCAGTACTTC
TRBD1 | TRBJ2-6 | . | TRBV27 | CASSPGQGFSGANVLTF | TGTGCCAGCAGTCCGGGACAGGGATTCTCTGGGGCCAACGTCCTGACTTTC
TRBD1 | TRBJ2-1 | . | TRBV5-1 | CASSLGTGGTYNEQFF | TGCGCCAGCAGCTTGGGGACAGGGGGGACCTACAATGAGCAGTTCTTC
. | TRBJ1-1 | . | TRBV19 | CASSSLRGSEAFF | TGTGCCAGTAGTTCCTTAAGGGGATCTGAAGCTTTCTTT
. | TRBJ2-3 | . | TRBV27 | CASSRDSRTDTQYF | TGTGCCAGCAGCCGGGACTCTCGCACAGATACGCAGTATTTT
. | TRBJ2-1 | . | TRBV9 | CASSKIRGASSYNEQFF | TGTGCCAGCAGCAAAATCCGGGGGGCTAGCTCCTACAATGAGCAGTTCTTC
TRBD1 | TRBJ1-2 | . | TRBV3-1/TRBV3-2 | CASSQEDRTGNGYTF | TGTGCCAGCAGCCAAGAAGATAGGACAGGGAATGGCTACACCTTC
TRBD1 | TRBJ1-2 | . | TRBV6-5 | CASSRTGGNYGYTF | TGTGCCAGCAGCAGGACAGGGGGGAACTATGGCTACACCTTC
TRBD2 | TRBJ2-7 | . | TRBV7-3 | CASSPGTSGYEQYF | TGTGCCAGCAGCCCTGGGACTAGCGGGTACGAGCAGTACTTC
TRBD2 | TRBJ2-1 | . | TRBV6-6 | CASSTSGGSWEQFF | TGTGCCAGCAGTACCAGCGGGGGTAGCTGGGAGCAGTTCTTC
TRBD1 | TRBJ1-4 | . | TRBV29-1 | CSARDRGEKLFF | TGCAGCGCCCGGGACAGGGGGGAAAAACTGTTTTTT
TRBD2 | TRBJ2-1 | few | TRBV28 | CASSFQLAGVHNEQFF | TGTGCCAGCAGTTTCCAACTAGCGGGAGTACACAATGAGCAGTTCTTC
TRBD1 | TRBJ2-3 | few | TRBV7-2 | CASSPDRRSYDTQYF | TGTGCCAGCAGTCCGGACAGGCGAAGTTACGATACGCAGTATTTT
. | TRBJ1-6 | once | TRBV4-1 | CASSQTGSSFPLHF | TGCGCCAGCAGCCAAACGGGGTCTTCGTTCCCCCTCCACTTT
. | TRBJ1-5 | . | TRBV10-3 | CAISESFGDQPQHF | TGTGCCATCAGTGAGTCGTTCGGGGATCAGCCCCAGCATTTT
. | TRBJ1-4 | . | TRBV29-1 | CSVEAAGDEKLFF | TGCAGCGTTGAGGCCGCGGGGGATGAAAAACTGTTTTTT
. | TRBJ2-5 | . | TRBV5-1 | CASSLEGQGRETQYF | TGCGCCAGCAGCTTGGAAGGCCAGGGGCGAGAGACCCAGTACTTC
TRBD1 | TRBJ2-1 | . | TRBV4-3 | CASSQADRVNNEQFF | TGCGCCAGCAGCCAAGCGGACAGGGTAAACAATGAGCAGTTCTTC
. | TRBJ2-5 | . | TRBV7-2 | CASNRRDQETQYF | TGTGCCAGCAACAGGCGGGATCAAGAGACCCAGTACTTC
. | TRBJ1-3 | . | TRBV4-2 | CASSQEVQNSGNTIYF | TGTGCCAGCAGCCAAGAGGTCCAGAACTCTGGAAACACCATATATTTT
. | TRBJ1-3 | . | TRBV28 | CASIPGLTGNTIYF | TGTGCCAGCATTCCGGGTCTTACTGGAAACACCATATATTTT
TRBD1 | TRBJ2-4 | . | TRBV6-6 | CASSRQGADKNIQYF | TGTGCCAGCAGTCGACAGGGGGCGGACAAAAACATTCAGTACTTC
. | TRBJ1-1 | . | TRBV28 | CASSSPGASTEAFF | TGTGCCAGCTCCTCCCCTGGGGCATCAACTGAAGCTTTCTTT
. | TRBJ1-5 | many | TRBV11-3 | CASSLGLGFQPQHF | TGTGCCAGCAGCTTAGGACTAGGGTTCCAGCCCCAGCATTTT
. | TRBJ1-5 | . | TRBV10-3 | CAISESAGYQPQHF | TGTGCCATCAGTGAGTCGGCGGGTTACCAGCCCCAGCATTTT
TRBD1 | TRBJ2-3 | once | TRBV6-6 | CASSLGYLGQGRQDTQYF | TGTGCCAGCAGTCTAGGCTACTTAGGACAGGGAAGGCAAGATACGCAGTATTTT
TRBD1 | TRBJ2-6 | . | TRBV5-8 | CASSRDRSPANVLTF | TGTGCCAGCAGTCGGGACAGGTCCCCGGCCAACGTCCTGACTTTC
. | TRBJ2-3 | once | TRBV6-1 | CASSEPGGVTDTQYF | TGTGCCAGCAGTGAACCCGGGGGAGTCACAGATACGCAGTATTTT
. | TRBJ1-1 | . | TRBV12-3/TRBV12-4 | CASSSLGAGAFF | TGTGCCAGCAGTTCCCTGGGGGCCGGGGCTTTCTTT
. | TRBJ2-6 | once | TRBV24-1 | CATQGSSSGANVLTF | TGTGCCACCCAGGGTTCCTCCTCTGGGGCCAACGTCCTGACTTTC
TRBD2 | TRBJ2-1 | once | TRBV20-1 | CSASSPGTSGFNEQFF | TGCAGTGCCAGTAGCCCCGGGACTAGCGGCTTCAATGAGCAGTTCTTC
TRBD2 | TRBJ2-1 | . | TRBV24-1 | CATSDPTSGAYNEQFF | TGTGCCACCAGTGACCCGACTAGCGGGGCTTACAATGAGCAGTTCTTC
TRBD1 | TRBJ1-2 | . | TRBV19 | CASSSPQGTYGYTF | TGTGCCAGTAGTAGCCCACAGGGGACCTATGGCTACACCTTC
TRBD1 | TRBJ2-7 | . | TRBV28 | CASSSPGQYEQYF | TGTGCCAGCAGTTCCCCGGGACAGTACGAGCAGTACTTC